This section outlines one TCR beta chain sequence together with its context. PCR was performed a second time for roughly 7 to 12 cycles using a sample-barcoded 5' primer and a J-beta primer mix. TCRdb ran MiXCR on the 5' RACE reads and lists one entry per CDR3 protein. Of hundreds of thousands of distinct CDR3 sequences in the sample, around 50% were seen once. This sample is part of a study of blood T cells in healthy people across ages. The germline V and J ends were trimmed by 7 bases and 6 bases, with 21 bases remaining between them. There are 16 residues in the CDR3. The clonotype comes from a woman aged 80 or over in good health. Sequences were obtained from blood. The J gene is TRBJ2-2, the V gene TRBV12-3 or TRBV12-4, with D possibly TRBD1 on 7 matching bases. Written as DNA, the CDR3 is TGTGCCAGCACTTCCGGGAGACAGGGCCTCTCCGGGGAGCTGTTTTTT. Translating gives CASTSGRQGLSGELFF.